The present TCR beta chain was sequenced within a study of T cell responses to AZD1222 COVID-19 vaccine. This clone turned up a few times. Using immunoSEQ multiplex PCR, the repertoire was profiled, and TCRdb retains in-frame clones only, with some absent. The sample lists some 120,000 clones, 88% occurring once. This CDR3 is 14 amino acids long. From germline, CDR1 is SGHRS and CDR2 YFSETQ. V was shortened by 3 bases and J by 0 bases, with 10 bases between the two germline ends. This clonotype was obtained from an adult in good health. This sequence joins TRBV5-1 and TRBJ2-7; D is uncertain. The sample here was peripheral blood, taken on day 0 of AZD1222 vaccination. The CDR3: CASSSTRSSYEQYF. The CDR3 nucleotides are TGCGCCAGCAGCTCGACCCGCTCCTCCTACGAGCAGTACTTC.